This is a list of T cell receptor beta chains from one sample in a study of T cell responses to AZD1222 COVID-19 vaccine. TCRdb's copy holds only in-frame clones and misses some; the assay was immunoSEQ multiplex PCR. Among roughly 120,000 clones listed, around 92% were seen once. The specimen was peripheral blood, collected on day 0 of AZD1222 vaccination. These receptors all come from an adult in good health. CDR3s include the opening cysteine and the closing phenylalanine or tryptophan. Fields, in order: J gene, D gene, clone size, V gene, CDR3 DNA, CDR3 protein. D genes are given only for firm matches. A clone size is listed for some rows: how often the clone was seen (once, few, many), or a class if it is expanded.

>TRBJ1-1|NA|NA|TRBV10-3
TGTGCCATCTCGGTAGGGCAGGAAGCTTTCTTT
CAISVGQEAFF
>TRBJ2-7|NA|few|TRBV20-1
TGCAGTGCTAGTGGGATCGCGGGCAACGAGCAGTACTTC
CSASGIAGNEQYF
>TRBJ1-1|TRBD1|NA|TRBV18
TGTGCCAGCTCACCGGACAGGGACACTGAAGCTTTCTTT
CASSPDRDTEAFF
>TRBJ1-2|NA|NA|TRBV6-2/TRBV6-3
TGTGCCACCAGCGGAGCTAACTATGGCTACACCTTC
CATSGANYGYTF
>TRBJ2-3|NA|NA|TRBV5-4
TGTGCCAGCAGCTTGCCGGGACGTTCGTTTTTGGATACGCAGTATTTT
CASSLPGRSFLDTQYF
>TRBJ1-2|NA|NA|TRBV19
TGTGCCAGTAGAGAGGCAGCATCGTCCGGAGGCTACACCTTC
CASREAASSGGYTF
>TRBJ2-5|NA|NA|TRBV28
TGTGCCAGCATTGTCGGAGGGCGGGGCCAAGAGACCCAGTACTTC
CASIVGGRGQETQYF
>TRBJ1-1|NA|NA|TRBV9
TGTGCCAGCAGCGTTACTACCGGGCTAAAAAAGAACACTGAAGCTTTCTTT
CASSVTTGLKKNTEAFF
>TRBJ1-1|TRBD1|NA|TRBV6-5
TGTGCCAGCAGTTACTCGCGACAGGGGAGAACTGAAGCTTTCTTT
CASSYSRQGRTEAFF
>TRBJ1-3|NA|NA|TRBV19
NA
CASSSRPSGNTIYFGGGNTIYF
>TRBJ2-2|NA|NA|TRBV7-9
TGTGCCAGCAGCTCGGAAAACAGACCTGGGGAGCTGTTTTTT
CASSSENRPGELFF
>TRBJ2-5|TRBD2|once|TRBV9
TGTGCCAGCAGCCCCGGGACTATCCAAGAGACCCAGTACTTC
CASSPGTIQETQYF
>TRBJ1-3|NA|NA|TRBV7-2
TGTGCCAGCAGCTTAGACGAGAGAAACACCATATATTTT
CASSLDERNTIYF
>TRBJ1-4|NA|NA|TRBV28
TGTGCCAGCAGTTTATGGCAGGGTGAGGCAACTAATGAAAAACTGTTTTTT
CASSLWQGEATNEKLFF
>TRBJ2-4|NA|NA|TRBV5-1
TGCGCCAGCAGCTTGGGGGATCAACTAGCCAAAAACATTCAGTACTTC
CASSLGDQLAKNIQYF
>TRBJ1-2|TRBD1|NA|TRBV27
TGTGCCAGCAGTTTCCAGGACAGGGGGCCTGGCTACACCTTC
CASSFQDRGPGYTF
>TRBJ1-2|TRBD1|NA|TRBV5-1
TGCGCCAGCAGCTTGGGGGACAGGGGGAAAAGCAACTATGGCTACACCTTC
CASSLGDRGKSNYGYTF
>TRBJ1-5|NA|NA|TRBV7-9
TGTGCCAGCAGCTTATTGGGGGACCAGCCCCAGCATTTT
CASSLLGDQPQHF
>TRBJ1-4|NA|NA|TRBV19
TGTGCCAGTAGACCCCAGGGCCAAAAACTGTTTTTT
CASRPQGQKLFF
>TRBJ2-5|NA|NA|TRBV11-2
TGTGCCAGCAGCACCCAGCGGAGTGGCGGTGAGACCCAGTACTTC
CASSTQRSGGETQYF
>TRBJ1-5|TRBD1|many|TRBV28
TGTGCCAGCAGTTTAGATCATGGGGACAGGGCCAATCAGCCCCAGCATTTT
CASSLDHGDRANQPQHF
>TRBJ1-1|NA|once|TRBV5-8
TGTGCCAGCAGCTTACCCAGGCGGGGGAAAGCTGAAGCTTTCTTT
CASSLPRRGKAEAFF
>TRBJ2-5|NA|NA|TRBV7-2
TGTGCCAGCAGCTTTGGCAGAGAGACCCAGTACTTC
CASSFGRETQYF
>TRBJ2-7|TRBD1|NA|TRBV13
TGTGCCAGCAGCTCCGCCGGGACAGGGAGGGTCGAGCAGTACTTC
CASSSAGTGRVEQYF
>TRBJ2-7|NA|NA|TRBV7-2
TGTGCCAGCAGCTTAGAAGGTCTAAGCTCCTACGAGCAGTACTTC
CASSLEGLSSYEQYF
>TRBJ2-2|NA|NA|TRBV24-1
TGTGCCTCTGGAGGGGTGAACACCGGGGAGCTGTTTTTT
CASGGVNTGELFF
>TRBJ2-7|TRBD2|NA|TRBV29-1
TGCAGCGTTGAAGAACTAGCGGGAGTCGAGCAGTACTTC
CSVEELAGVEQYF
>TRBJ2-7|NA|NA|TRBV4-2
TGTGCCAGCAGCCAAGATCACGGGGGTCAACGGGAGCAGTACTTC
CASSQDHGGQREQYF
>TRBJ1-1|NA|once|TRBV6-5
TGTGCCAGCAGTTACCGGATACAAATGAACACTGAAGCTTTCTTT
CASSYRIQMNTEAFF
>TRBJ1-5|NA|many|TRBV21-1
TGTGCCAGCAGCAAAAGGAGGGACCTGCGGTCCCATCAGCCCCAGCATTTT
CASSKRRDLRSHQPQHF
>TRBJ1-1|NA|NA|TRBV18
TGTGCCAGCTCGTTAGTCACTGAAGCTTTCTTT
CASSLVTEAFF
>TRBJ1-1|TRBD1|NA|TRBV5-1
TGCGCCAGCAGCTTGGCCGGACAGGGGAACACTGAAGCTTTCTTT
CASSLAGQGNTEAFF
>TRBJ2-5|TRBD1|many|TRBV11-2
TGTGCCAGCAGCTCGAGCCGGGGACAGAGAGAGACCCAGTACTTC
CASSSSRGQRETQYF
>TRBJ2-7|NA|NA|TRBV5-6
TGTGCCAGCAGCTTGTCAGGGGTAAGCTCCTACGAGCAGTACTTC
CASSLSGVSSYEQYF
>TRBJ1-6|NA|NA|TRBV28
TGTGCCACGTTACTACCGAGCTCCTATAATTCACCCCTCCACTTT
CATLLPSSYNSPLHF
>TRBJ1-2|NA|NA|TRBV7-9
TGTGCCAGCAGCCCCCGAGGCACATCGTATGGCTACACCTTC
CASSPRGTSYGYTF
>TRBJ1-2|TRBD1|NA|TRBV27
TGTGCCAGCAAGCGACAGGGCAACTATGGCTACACCTTC
CASKRQGNYGYTF
>TRBJ2-6|TRBD1|once|TRBV27
TGTGCCAGCAGTTTGCAACAGGGGGCGCTGGGGGCCAACGTCCTGACTTTC
CASSLQQGALGANVLTF
>TRBJ1-2|NA|NA|TRBV5-1
TGCGCCAGCAGCCGAGAGATCACAGGGTATGGCTACACCTTC
CASSREITGYGYTF
>TRBJ1-2|NA|NA|TRBV24-1
TGTGCCACCAGTGATAAAGGTCGGAGCTATGGCTACACCTTC
CATSDKGRSYGYTF
>TRBJ1-3|TRBD1|NA|TRBV5-4
TGTGCCAGCAGCCGAGGACAGGGGGGTTTCTCTGGAAACACCATATATTTT
CASSRGQGGFSGNTIYF
>TRBJ2-3|TRBD2|NA|TRBV5-4
TGTGCCAGCAGCTTAGCCGGGACTAGAGTGGCAGATACGCAGTATTTT
CASSLAGTRVADTQYF
>TRBJ2-5|NA|NA|TRBV3-1/TRBV3-2
TGTGCCAGCAGCTCCTCCGGGACTCCAGGCGAGACCCAGTACTTC
CASSSSGTPGETQYF
>TRBJ1-2|NA|NA|TRBV5-1
TGCGCCAGCAGCCCCGGCACGACGGACCTCGGACCTGGCTACACCTTC
CASSPGTTDLGPGYTF
>TRBJ2-5|TRBD2|NA|TRBV7-9
TGTGCCAGCAGTTCGGGGGGGCCGCACCAAGAGACCCAGTACTTC
CASSSGGPHQETQYF
>TRBJ1-1|NA|NA|TRBV5-8
TGTGCCAGCAGCCGGATAGGGTTCACTGAAGCTTTCTTT
CASSRIGFTEAFF
>TRBJ1-4|NA|NA|TRBV5-4
TGTGCCAGCAGCTGGGGAGGCAATAATGAAAAACTGTTTTTT
CASSWGGNNEKLFF
>TRBJ2-5|TRBD2|NA|TRBV7-3
TGTGCCAGCAGCTCCATAGCGGGGGATAGAGAGACCCAGTACTTC
CASSSIAGDRETQYF
>TRBJ2-7|NA|NA|TRBV11-1
TGTGCCAGCAGCTTTTCCAGAGACTACGAGCAGTACTTC
CASSFSRDYEQYF
>TRBJ2-3|NA|NA|TRBV7-8
TGTGCCAGCAGCTTAGGGGGGTCAGATACGCAGTATTTT
CASSLGGSDTQYF
>TRBJ1-1|NA|NA|TRBV29-1
TGCAGCGTTGTCCGGGGCGCCTTTGTTATTGAAGCTTTCTTT
CSVVRGAFVIEAFF
>TRBJ1-4|NA|NA|TRBV6-2/TRBV6-3
TGTGCCAGCAGCCCTTCCCCGGCAACAACTAATGAAAAACTGTTTTTT
CASSPSPATTNEKLFF
>TRBJ1-1|TRBD1|NA|TRBV11-2
TGTGCCAGCAGCTCAACGGGACAGATTCCGAACACTGAAGCTTTCTTT
CASSSTGQIPNTEAFF
>TRBJ1-1|NA|NA|TRBV7-9
TGTGCCAGCAGCTTAGATATGAACACTGAAGCTTTCTTT
CASSLDMNTEAFF
>TRBJ1-1|NA|NA|TRBV5-1
TGCGCCAGCAGCTCTCATCCGGGACGGATGAACACTGAAGCTTTCTTT
CASSSHPGRMNTEAFF